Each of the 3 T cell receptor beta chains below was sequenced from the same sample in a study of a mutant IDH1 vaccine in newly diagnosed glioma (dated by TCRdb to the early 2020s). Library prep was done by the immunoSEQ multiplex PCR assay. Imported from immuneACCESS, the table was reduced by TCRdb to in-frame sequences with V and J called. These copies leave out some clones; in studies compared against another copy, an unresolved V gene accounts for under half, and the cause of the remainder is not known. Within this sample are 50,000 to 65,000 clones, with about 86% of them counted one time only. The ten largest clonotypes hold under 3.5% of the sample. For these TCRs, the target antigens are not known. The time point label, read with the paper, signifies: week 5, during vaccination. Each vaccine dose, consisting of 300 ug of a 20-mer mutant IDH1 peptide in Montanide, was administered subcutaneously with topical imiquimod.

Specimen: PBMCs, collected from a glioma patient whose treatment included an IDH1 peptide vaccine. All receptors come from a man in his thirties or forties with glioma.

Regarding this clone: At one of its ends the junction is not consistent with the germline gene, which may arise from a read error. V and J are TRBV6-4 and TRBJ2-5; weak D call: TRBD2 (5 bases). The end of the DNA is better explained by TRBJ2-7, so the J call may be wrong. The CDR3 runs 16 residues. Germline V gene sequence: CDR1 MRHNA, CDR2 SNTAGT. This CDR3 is CASSYSLRAWFYEQYF. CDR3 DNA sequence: TGTGCCAGCAGTTACTCGTTGCGGGCATGGTTCTACGAGCAGTACTTC.

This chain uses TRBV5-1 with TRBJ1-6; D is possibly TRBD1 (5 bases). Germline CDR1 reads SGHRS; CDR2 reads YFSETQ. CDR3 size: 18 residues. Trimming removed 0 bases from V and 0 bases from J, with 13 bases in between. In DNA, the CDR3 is TGCGCCAGCAGCTTGGAGGCAGGGATGAGCTCCTATAATTCACCCCTCCACTTT. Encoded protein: CASSLEAGMSSYNSPLHF. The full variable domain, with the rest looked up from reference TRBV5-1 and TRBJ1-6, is KAGVTQTPRYLIKTRGQQVTLSCSPISGHRSVSWYQQTPGQGLQFLFEYFSETQRNKGNFPGRFSGRQFSNSRSEMNVSTLELGDSALYLCASSLEAGMSSYNSPLHFGNGTRLTVT.

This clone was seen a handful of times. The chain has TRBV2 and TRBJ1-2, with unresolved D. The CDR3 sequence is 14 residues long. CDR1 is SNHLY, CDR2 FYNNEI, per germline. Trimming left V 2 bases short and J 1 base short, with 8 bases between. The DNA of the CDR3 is TGTGCCAGCAGTGAACCCAGAGTTAACTATGGCTACACCTTC. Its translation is CASSEPRVNYGYTF. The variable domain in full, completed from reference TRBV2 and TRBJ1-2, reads EPEVTQTPSHQVTQMGQEVILRCVPISNHLYFYWYRQILGQKVEFLVSFYNNEISEKSEIFDDQFSVERPDGSNFTLKIRSTKLEDSAMYFCASSEPRVNYGYTFGSGTRLTVV.